Listed here is a single T cell receptor (beta chain). Unmatched junction bases numbered 16, after V lost 6 bases and J lost 6 bases. The CDR3 has 16 amino acids. The germline CDR1 and CDR2 sequences are MDHEN and SYDVKM. This record comes from a study of blood T cell repertoires in COVID-19. The overall study: Sample material is recorded as cDNA or gDNA derived from T cells, B-cell-depleted T cells, or PBMCs.

TCRdb keeps only in-frame clones here, not all; method: immunoSEQ multiplex PCR. The table records about 58,000 clones, around 89% of them present only once. The TCR originated in a man aged 60 to 75 with active COVID-19. Sequenced: peripheral blood. V and J are TRBV28 and TRBJ2-7, with 8 bases that match TRBD1. CDR3 residues: CASSRKLDRARPEQYF. The CDR3 DNA reads as TGTGCCAGCAGCCGCAAACTGGACAGGGCCCGTCCCGAGCAGTACTTC.